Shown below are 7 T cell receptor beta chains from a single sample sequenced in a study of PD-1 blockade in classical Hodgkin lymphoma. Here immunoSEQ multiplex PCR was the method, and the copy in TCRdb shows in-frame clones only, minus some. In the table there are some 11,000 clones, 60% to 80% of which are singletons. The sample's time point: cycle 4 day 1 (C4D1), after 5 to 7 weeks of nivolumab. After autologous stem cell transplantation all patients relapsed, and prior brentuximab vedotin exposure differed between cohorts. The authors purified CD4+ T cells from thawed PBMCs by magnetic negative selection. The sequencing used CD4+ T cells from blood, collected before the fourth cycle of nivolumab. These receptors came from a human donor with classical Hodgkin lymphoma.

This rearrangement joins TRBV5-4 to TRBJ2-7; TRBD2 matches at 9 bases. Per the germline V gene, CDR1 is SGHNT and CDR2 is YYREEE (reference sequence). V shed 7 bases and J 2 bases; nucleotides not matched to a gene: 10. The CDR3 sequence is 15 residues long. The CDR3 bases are TGTGCCAGCGGACTGCGGGAGGGCCCGACCTACGAGCAGTACTTC. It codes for CASGLREGPTYEQYF.

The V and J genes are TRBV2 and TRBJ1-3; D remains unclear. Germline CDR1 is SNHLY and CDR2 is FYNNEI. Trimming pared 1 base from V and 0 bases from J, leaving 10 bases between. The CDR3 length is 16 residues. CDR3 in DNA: TGTGCCAGCAGTGAAGAATTTGGGAGCTCTGGAAACACCATATATTTT. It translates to CASSEEFGSSGNTIYF.

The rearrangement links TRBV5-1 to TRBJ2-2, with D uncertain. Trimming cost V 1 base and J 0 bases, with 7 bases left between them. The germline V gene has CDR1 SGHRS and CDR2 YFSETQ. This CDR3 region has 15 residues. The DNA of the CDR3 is TGCGCCAGCAGCTTGTCGGCGCCGAACACCGGGGAGCTGTTTTTT. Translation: CASSLSAPNTGELFF.

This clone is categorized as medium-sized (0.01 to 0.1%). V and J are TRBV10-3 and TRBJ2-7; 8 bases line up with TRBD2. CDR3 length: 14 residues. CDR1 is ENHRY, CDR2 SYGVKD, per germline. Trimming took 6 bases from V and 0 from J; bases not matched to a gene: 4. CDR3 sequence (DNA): TGTGCCATCAGGGGTAGCGGGGCCTCCTACGAGCAGTACTTC. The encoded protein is CAIRGSGASYEQYF.

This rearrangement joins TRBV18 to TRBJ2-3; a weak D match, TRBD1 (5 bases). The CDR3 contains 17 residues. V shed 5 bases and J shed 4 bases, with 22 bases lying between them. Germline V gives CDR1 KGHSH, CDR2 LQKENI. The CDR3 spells CASSGARADRMADTQYF. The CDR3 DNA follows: TGTGCCAGCTCAGGGGCACGGGCGGATAGGATGGCAGATACGCAGTATTTT.

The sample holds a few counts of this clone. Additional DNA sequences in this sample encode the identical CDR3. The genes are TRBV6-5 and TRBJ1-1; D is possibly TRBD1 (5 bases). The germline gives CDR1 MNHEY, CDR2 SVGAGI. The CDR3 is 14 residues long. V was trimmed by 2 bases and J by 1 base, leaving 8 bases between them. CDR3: CASSYLQGNTEAFF. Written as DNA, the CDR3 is TGTGCCAGCAGTTACCTCCAGGGGAACACTGAAGCTTTCTTT.

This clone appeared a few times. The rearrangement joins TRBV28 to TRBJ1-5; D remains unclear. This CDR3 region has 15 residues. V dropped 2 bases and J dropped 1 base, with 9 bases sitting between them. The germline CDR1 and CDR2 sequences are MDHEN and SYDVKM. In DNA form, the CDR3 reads TGTGCCAGCAGTTTAGAGTTGGGAAGCAATCAGCCCCAGCATTTT. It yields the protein CASSLELGSNQPQHF.